This passage covers 10 T cell receptor beta chains from one sample sequenced in a study of CD8 T cells in ankylosing spondylitis. Using its own MiXCR run on the 5' RACE reads, TCRdb lists one record per CDR3 protein. In the table there are a few hundred thousand distinct CDR3 sequences, roughly 20% of which are singletons. Input material: blood, either unsorted or a sorted T cell fraction (not recorded which). Source of these receptors: a female donor with ankylosing spondylitis or in good health (not recorded which).

The V and J genes are TRBV6-5 and TRBJ2-1; 8 bases line up with TRBD2. Germline V gives CDR1 MNHEY, CDR2 SVGAGI. The V and J ends lost 4 bases and 0 bases, in that order; junction bases with no gene match: 11. This CDR3 contains 18 residues. The DNA for the CDR3 is TGTGCCAGCAGTTCCCTACTAGCGGAGAAAAGCTCCTACAATGAGCAGTTCTTC. This codes for CASSSLLAEKSSYNEQFF.

The chain has TRBV2 and TRBJ2-1; 8 bases map to TRBD2. With 6 bases clipped from V and 9 bases from J, the junction kept 10 bases outside the gene matches. This CDR3 comprises 14 residues. CDR1 is SNHLY, CDR2 FYNNEI, per germline. For the CDR3, the DNA is TGTGCCAGCAGCCCGGGACTAGAAGTGATTGAGCAGTTCTTC. It codes for CASSPGLEVIEQFF.

In its sample, this clonotype was seen a few times. This chain connects TRBV20-1 to TRBJ2-3; no clear D gene. CDR3 size: 14 residues. Trimming removed 3 bases from V and 0 bases from J, with 10 bases in between. CDR1 and CDR2 from the germline V gene are DFQATT and SNEGSKA (reference sequence). CDR3 sequence: CSASSDGSTDTQYF. The CDR3 DNA is TGCAGTGCTAGTTCGGACGGAAGCACAGATACGCAGTATTTT.

This chain connects TRBV27 to TRBJ2-7, with TRBD2 matching 7 bases. Germline V gene lookup returns CDR1 MNHEY and CDR2 SMNVEV (reference sequence). The CDR3 has 14 residues. The V segment lost 5 bases and the J segment 3 bases; nucleotides outside the gene matches: 7. The CDR3 DNA sequence: TGTGCCAGCAGTAGGCTAGCGGTCTTCTACGAGCAGTACTTC. The encoded protein is CASSRLAVFYEQYF.

This clonotype was detected a few times. V and J are TRBV18 and TRBJ1-4; tentative D call: TRBD1 (5 bases). Per germline, CDR1 KGHSH and CDR2 LQKENI. V shed 1 base and J shed 3 bases, with 18 bases lying between them. This CDR3 has 18 amino acids. In DNA, the CDR3 is TGTGCCAGCTCACCACTGAGAGGGACCGGGACGGCTAATGAAAAACTGTTTTTT. This codes for CASSPLRGTGTANEKLFF.

The chain employs TRBV10-3 and TRBJ2-1; TRBD2 matches 14 bases. The CDR3 length is 16 residues. CDR1 and CDR2 (germline): ENHRY, SYGVKD. J lost 6 bases, V lost 5 bases, and 6 bases had no gene match. This CDR3 reads CAISPGTSGSANEQFF. The CDR3 nucleotides read TGTGCCATCAGTCCTGGGACTAGCGGGAGTGCCAATGAGCAGTTCTTC.

This chain connects TRBV6-2 or TRBV6-3 to TRBJ1-2; D ambiguous. The germline gives CDR1 MNHEY, CDR2 SVGEGT. V lost 6 bases and J 8 bases, leaving 13 bases between the germline ends. The CDR3 consists of 12 residues. CDR3 in amino acids: CASSRSSRGYTF. CDR3 in DNA: TGTGCCAGCAGCCGCTCTTCGCGGGGCTACACCTTC.

This chain joins TRBV10-3 and TRBJ2-3, with D possibly matching TRBD1 (5 bases). The CDR3 contains 16 residues. The germline CDR1 and CDR2 sequences are ENHRY and SYGVKD. V was clipped by 10 bases and J by 2 bases, with 22 bases between them. This chain's CDR3 is CATAYPDRDPTDTQYF. The CDR3 DNA reads TGTGCCACTGCCTACCCTGACAGAGACCCCACAGATACGCAGTATTTT.

The chain joins TRBV20-1 to TRBJ2-1, with 8 bases matching TRBD2. The CDR3 length is 16 residues. J lost 7 bases, V lost 6 bases, and 17 bases had no gene match. Germline V CDR1 and CDR2: DFQATT, SNEGSKA (reference sequence). The CDR3 loop is CSAPPGLALRMNEQFF. The CDR3 coding sequence is TGCAGTGCCCCCCCCGGACTAGCTTTAAGAATGAATGAGCAGTTCTTC.

This clonotype was counted ten times or more. The rearrangement joins TRBV7-2 to TRBJ2-1, with 12 bases lining up with TRBD2. J lost 6 bases, V lost 1 base, and 4 bases had no gene match. The V gene's germline CDR1 is SGHTA and CDR2 FQGNSA. This CDR3 comprises 16 residues. The CDR3 here is CASSLGGLAGANEQFF. Here the CDR3 DNA reads TGTGCCAGCAGCTTAGGGGGACTAGCGGGTGCCAATGAGCAGTTCTTC.